Reported below is one TCR beta chain. This sample was taken from a study of blood T cell repertoires in COVID-19. Study in general: Material from acute and convalescent COVID-19 was sourced from the United States, Italy and Spain.

TCRdb's copy holds only in-frame clones and misses some; the assay was immunoSEQ multiplex PCR. The sample shows 75,000 to 90,000 clones, around 81% of them seen only once. The V end was cut by 7 bases, the J end by 4 bases, with 15 bases between. This CDR3 region has 14 residues. The germline V gene has CDR1 MNHEY and CDR2 SVGAGI. This sequence was found in a man aged 80 or over with active or convalescent COVID-19. This chain connects TRBV6-5 to TRBJ2-3; TRBD2 is a possible D gene (5 bases). Input material: peripheral blood. CDR3 sequence reads: CASNPIRGSDTQYF. The CDR3 bases are TGTGCCAGCAACCCCATTAGAGGGTCAGATACGCAGTATTTT.